The clone carrying this T cell receptor (beta chain) was seen ten or more times. Antigen: not known. The data are from a study of read filtering for tumor transcriptome and immune sequencing. Study observations and caveats: Compared with RNA-seq, IR-seq gave much higher clonotype depth and reliability.

From roughly 400 ng of RNA, a library with molecular barcoded alpha/delta and beta/gamma adaptors was made. TCRdb independently ran MiXCR on the reads; one entry per CDR3 protein. The data hold around 130,000 distinct CDR3 sequences, with around 14% observed a single time. The source material was a population of CD138-negative cells sorted from bone marrow. The origin of this receptor is a donor at least 40 years old with multiple myeloma.

Here the CDR3 reads CASSRTGGGFGYTF. The CDR3 DNA reads as TGTGCCAGCAGCCGGACAGGGGGCGGGTTTGGCTACACCTTC. This chain uses TRBV6-5 with TRBJ1-2; 11 nucleotides match TRBD1. The V and J ends lost 6 bases and 7 bases, in that order; junction bases with no gene match: 7. The CDR3 has 14 amino acids. Germline V lookup: CDR1 MNHEY, CDR2 SVGAGI.